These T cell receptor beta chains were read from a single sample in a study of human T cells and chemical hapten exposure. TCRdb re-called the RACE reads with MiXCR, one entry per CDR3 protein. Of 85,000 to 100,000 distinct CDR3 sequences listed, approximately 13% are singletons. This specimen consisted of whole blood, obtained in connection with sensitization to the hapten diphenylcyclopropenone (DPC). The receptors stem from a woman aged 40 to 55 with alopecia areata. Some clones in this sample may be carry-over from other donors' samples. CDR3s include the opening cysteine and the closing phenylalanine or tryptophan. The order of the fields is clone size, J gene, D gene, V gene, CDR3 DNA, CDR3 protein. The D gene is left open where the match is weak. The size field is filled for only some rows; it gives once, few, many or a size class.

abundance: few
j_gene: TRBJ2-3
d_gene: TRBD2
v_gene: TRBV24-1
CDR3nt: TGTGCCACCAGTGGACTAGCGGGAGAAGCGCAGTATTTT
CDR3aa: CATSGLAGEAQYF

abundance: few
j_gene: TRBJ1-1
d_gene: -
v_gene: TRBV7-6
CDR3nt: TGTGCCAGCAGCTTGGGCCCCGGGACGACGAACACTGAAGCTTTCTTT
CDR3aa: CASSLGPGTTNTEAFF

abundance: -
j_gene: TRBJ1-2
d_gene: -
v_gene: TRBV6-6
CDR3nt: TGTGCCAGCAGTTACGACAGGGGCTACACCTTC
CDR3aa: CASSYDRGYTF

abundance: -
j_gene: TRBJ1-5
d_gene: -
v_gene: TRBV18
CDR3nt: TGTGCCAGCTCACCTACAGAAGATCTGTGGGGGCGCGGTCAGCCCCAGCATTTT
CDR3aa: CASSPTEDLWGRGQPQHF

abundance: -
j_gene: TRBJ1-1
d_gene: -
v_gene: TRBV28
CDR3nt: TGTGCCAGCATAGGGCCTGATAGCACTGAAGCTTTCTTT
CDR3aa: CASIGPDSTEAFF

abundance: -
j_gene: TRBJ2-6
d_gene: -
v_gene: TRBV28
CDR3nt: TGTGCCACCCACTCTGGGGCCAACGTCCTGACTTTC
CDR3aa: CATHSGANVLTF

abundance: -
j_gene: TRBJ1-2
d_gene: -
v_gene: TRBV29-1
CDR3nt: TGCAGCGTTGAGGCAGGGAACTATGGCTACACCTTC
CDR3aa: CSVEAGNYGYTF

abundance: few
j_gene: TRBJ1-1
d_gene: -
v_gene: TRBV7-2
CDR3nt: TGTGCCAGCAGGACCGGGACATTCAACACTGAAGCTTTCTTT
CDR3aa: CASRTGTFNTEAFF

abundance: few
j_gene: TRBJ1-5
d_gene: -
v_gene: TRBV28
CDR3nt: TGTGCCAGCAGTCCGCAGGGGTTCCAGCCCCAGCATTTT
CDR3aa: CASSPQGFQPQHF

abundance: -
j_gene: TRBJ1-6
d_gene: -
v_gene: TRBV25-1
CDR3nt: TGTGCCAGCAGTCCCCGGGCGGGGGCTAATTCACCCCTCCACTTT
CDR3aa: CASSPRAGANSPLHF

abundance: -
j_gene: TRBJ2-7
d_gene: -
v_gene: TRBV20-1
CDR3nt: TGCAGTGCTAGAGACCCGGGACGGTCCTACGAGCAGTACTTC
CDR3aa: CSARDPGRSYEQYF

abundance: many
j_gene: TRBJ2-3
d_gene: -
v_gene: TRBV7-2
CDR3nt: TGTGCCAGCAGCTTACTTAAGGGGGGAGGAACAGATACGCAGTATTTT
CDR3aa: CASSLLKGGGTDTQYF

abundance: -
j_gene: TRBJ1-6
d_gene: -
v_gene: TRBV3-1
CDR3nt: TGTGCCAGCGGGGCGAATCCAGGGGATTCACCCCTCCACTTT
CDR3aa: CASGANPGDSPLHF

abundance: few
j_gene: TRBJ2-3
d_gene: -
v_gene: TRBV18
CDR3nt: TGTGCCAGCTCACCAAGTGAGGCAGCTACGCAGTATTTT
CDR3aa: CASSPSEAATQYF

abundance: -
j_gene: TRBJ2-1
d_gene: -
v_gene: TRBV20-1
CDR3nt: TGCAGTGCTAGAGAACCCGTGCCCAACAATGAGCAGTTCTTC
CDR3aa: CSAREPVPNNEQFF

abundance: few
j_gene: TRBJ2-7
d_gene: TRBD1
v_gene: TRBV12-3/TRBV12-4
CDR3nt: TGTGCCAGCAGGATCGGGACAGTCCCCTACGAGCAGTACTTC
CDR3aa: CASRIGTVPYEQYF

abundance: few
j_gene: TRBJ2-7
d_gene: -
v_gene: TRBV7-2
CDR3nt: TGTGCCAGCAGCTTAGATGCCGGGCGAATCTACGAGCAGTACTTC
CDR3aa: CASSLDAGRIYEQYF

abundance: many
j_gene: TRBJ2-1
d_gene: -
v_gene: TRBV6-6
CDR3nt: TGTGCCAGCAGTTACCCCAGGCCCCTCAGTGCGGTTGGCTACAATGAGCAGTTCTTC
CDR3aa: CASSYPRPLSAVGYNEQFF

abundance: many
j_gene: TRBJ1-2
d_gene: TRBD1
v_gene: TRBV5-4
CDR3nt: TGTGCCAGCAGCTTAGCAGGGGGAGGCTACACCTTC
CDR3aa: CASSLAGGGYTF

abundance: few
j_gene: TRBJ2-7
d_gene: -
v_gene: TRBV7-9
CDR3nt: TGTGCCAGCAGCTTAGATCGCCGGGACTACGAGCAGTACTTC
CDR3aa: CASSLDRRDYEQYF

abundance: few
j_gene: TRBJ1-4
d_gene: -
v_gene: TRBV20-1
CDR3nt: TGCAGTGCTAGGAGGGGCGGACCTAATGAAAAACTGTTTTTT
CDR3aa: CSARRGGPNEKLFF

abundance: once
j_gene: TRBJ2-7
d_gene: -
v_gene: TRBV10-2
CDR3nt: TGCGCCAGCAGTGAGTCGGGGGTAGTCTACGAGCAGTACTTC
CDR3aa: CASSESGVVYEQYF

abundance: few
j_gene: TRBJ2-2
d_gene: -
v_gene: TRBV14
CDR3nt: TGTGCCAGCAGCCAAGATGTCGGAGCGACCGGGGAGCTGTTTTTT
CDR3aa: CASSQDVGATGELFF

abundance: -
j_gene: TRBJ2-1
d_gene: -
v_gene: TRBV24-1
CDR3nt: TGTGCCACCAGTGATTCCCAGGGTTTACGATTCTTC
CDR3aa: CATSDSQGLRFF

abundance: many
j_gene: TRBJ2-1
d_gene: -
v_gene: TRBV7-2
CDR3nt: TGTGCCAGCAACGAAGGGTGGCAGCCCTTTTACAATGAGCAGTTCTTC
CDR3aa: CASNEGWQPFYNEQFF

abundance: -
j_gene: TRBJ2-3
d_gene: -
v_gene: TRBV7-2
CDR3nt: TGTGCCAGCAGCTTAGTAAGGCTTAACGGTTACACAGATACGCAGTATTTT
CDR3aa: CASSLVRLNGYTDTQYF

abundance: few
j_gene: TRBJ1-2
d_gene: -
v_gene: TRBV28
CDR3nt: TGTGCCAGTAACCCGGGAGGAGACTATGGCTACACCTTC
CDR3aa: CASNPGGDYGYTF

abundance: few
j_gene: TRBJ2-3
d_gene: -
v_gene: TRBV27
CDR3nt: TGTGCCAGCAGTTTCAGGAGATTCACAGATACGCAGTATTTT
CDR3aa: CASSFRRFTDTQYF

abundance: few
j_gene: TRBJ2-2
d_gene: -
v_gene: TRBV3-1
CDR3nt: TGTGCCAGCAGCCCAAGGTCCCACGGGGAGCTGTTTTTT
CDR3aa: CASSPRSHGELFF

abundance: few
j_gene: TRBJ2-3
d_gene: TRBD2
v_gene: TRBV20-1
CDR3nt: TGCAGTGCTGGGGTAGCGGGAGGACGGACAGATACGCAGTATTTT
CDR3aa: CSAGVAGGRTDTQYF

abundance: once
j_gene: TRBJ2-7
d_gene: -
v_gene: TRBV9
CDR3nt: TGTGCCAGCAGCCCTAGGGACTCCTACTCCTACGAGCAGTACTTC
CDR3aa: CASSPRDSYSYEQYF

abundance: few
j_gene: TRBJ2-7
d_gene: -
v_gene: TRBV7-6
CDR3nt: TGTGCCAGCAGCTTAGATCCAGGCACCTACGAGCAGTACTTC
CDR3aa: CASSLDPGTYEQYF

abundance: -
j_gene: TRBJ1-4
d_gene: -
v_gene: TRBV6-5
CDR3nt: TGTGCCAGCAGTTACTCCGGGTCCTACAATGAAAAACTGTTTTTT
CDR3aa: CASSYSGSYNEKLFF

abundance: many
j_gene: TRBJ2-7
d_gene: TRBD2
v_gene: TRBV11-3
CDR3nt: TGTGCCAGCAGCCCAACTAGCGGAACCTACGAGCAGTACTTC
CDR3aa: CASSPTSGTYEQYF

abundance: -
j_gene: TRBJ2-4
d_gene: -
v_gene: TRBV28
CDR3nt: TGTGCCAGCTCGGGGGCAGGAGCCAAAAACATTCAGTACTTC
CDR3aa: CASSGAGAKNIQYF

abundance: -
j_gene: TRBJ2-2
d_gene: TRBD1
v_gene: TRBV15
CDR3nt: TGTGCCACCAGCACGGACAGGGCAGGCACCGGGGAGCTGTTTTTT
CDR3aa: CATSTDRAGTGELFF

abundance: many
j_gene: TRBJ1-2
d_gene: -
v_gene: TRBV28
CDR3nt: TGTGCCAGCAGTTTCAGGACTGAGTATGGCTACACCTTC
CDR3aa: CASSFRTEYGYTF

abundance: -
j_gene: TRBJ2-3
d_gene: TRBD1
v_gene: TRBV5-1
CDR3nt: TGCGCCAGCAGCCCGAGGGACAGGGGTGGCACAGATACGCAGTATTTT
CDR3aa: CASSPRDRGGTDTQYF

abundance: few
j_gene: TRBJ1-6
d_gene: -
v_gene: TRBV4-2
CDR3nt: TGTGCCAGCAGCCAAGAGGCGGGGTGGGGTATGTCACCCCTCCACTTT
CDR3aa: CASSQEAGWGMSPLHF

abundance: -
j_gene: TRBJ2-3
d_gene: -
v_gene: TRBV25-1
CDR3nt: TGTGCCAGCAATTCGGGCACAGATACGCAGTATTTT
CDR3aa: CASNSGTDTQYF

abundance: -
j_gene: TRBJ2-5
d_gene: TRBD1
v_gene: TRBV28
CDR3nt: TGTGCCAGCAGTTCACCGACAGGGCTGGCAGAGACCCAGTACTTC
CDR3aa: CASSSPTGLAETQYF

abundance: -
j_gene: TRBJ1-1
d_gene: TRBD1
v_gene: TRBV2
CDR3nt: TGTGCCAGCAGCGTGGACAGGGACACTGAAGCTTTCTTT
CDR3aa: CASSVDRDTEAFF